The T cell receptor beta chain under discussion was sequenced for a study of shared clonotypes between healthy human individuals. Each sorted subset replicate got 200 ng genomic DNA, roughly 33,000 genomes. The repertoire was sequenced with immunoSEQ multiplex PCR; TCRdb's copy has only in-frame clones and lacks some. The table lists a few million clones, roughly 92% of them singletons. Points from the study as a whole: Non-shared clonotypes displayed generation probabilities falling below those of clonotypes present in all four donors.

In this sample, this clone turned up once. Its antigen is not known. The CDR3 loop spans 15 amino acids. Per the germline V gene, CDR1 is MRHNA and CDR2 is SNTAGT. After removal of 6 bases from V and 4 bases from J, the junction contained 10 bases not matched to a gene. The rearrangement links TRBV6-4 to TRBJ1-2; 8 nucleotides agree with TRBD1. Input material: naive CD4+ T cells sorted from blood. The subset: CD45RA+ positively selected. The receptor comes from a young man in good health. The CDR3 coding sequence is TGTGCCAGCAGACCAGGGGGACAGGCTGGCTATGGCTACACCTTC. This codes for CASRPGGQAGYGYTF.